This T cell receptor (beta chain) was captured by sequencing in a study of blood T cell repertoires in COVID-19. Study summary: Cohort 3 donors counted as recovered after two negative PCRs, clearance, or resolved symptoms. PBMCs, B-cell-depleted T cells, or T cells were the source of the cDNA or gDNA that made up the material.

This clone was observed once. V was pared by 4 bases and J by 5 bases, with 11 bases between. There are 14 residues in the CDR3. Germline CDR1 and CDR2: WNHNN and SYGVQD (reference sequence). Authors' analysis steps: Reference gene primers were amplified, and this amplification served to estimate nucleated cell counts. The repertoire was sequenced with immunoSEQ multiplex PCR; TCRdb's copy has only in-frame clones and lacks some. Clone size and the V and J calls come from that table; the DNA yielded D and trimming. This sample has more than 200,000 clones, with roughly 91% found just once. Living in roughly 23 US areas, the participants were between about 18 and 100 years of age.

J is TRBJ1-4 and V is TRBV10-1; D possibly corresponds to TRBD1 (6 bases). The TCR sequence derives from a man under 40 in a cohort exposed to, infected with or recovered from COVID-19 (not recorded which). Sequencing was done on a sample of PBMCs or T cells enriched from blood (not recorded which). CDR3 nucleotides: TGCGCCAGCAGTGCGGGACAAATCAATGAAAAACTGTTTTTT. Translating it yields CASSAGQINEKLFF.